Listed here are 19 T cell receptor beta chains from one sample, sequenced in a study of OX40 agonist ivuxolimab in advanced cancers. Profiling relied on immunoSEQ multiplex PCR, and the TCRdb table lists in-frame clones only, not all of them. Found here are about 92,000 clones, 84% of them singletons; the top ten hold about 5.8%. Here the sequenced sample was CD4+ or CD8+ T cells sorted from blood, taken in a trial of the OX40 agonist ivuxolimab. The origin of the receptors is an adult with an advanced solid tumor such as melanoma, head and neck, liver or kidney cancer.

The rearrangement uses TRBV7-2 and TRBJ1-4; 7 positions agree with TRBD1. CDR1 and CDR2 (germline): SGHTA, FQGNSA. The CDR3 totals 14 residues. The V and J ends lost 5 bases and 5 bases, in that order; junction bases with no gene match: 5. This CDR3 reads CASSLTGLNEKLFF. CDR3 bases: TGTGCCAGCAGCCTGACAGGGTTAAATGAAAAACTGTTTTTT.

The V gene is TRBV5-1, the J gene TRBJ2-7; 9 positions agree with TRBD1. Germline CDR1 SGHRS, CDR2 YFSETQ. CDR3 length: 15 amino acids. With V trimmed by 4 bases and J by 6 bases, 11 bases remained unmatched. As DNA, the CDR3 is TGCGCCAGCAGCCCCCCCGAGGGACAGGGCTCCGAGCAGTACTTC. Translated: CASSPPEGQGSEQYF.

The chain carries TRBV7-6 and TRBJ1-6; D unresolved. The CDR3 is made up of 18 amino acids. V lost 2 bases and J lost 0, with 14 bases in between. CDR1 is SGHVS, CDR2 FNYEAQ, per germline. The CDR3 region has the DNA TGTGCCAGCAGCTTAACTCAACGGACGAGCTCCTATAATTCACCCCTCCACTTT. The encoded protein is CASSLTQRTSSYNSPLHF.

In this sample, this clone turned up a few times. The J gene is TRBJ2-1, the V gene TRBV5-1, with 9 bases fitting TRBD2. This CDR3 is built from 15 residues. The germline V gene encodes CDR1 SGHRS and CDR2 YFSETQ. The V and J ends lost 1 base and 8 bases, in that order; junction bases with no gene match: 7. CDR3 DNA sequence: TGCGCCAGCAGCTTGCAGGGCGGGGGGGCCGATGAGCAGTTCTTC. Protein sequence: CASSLQGGGADEQFF.

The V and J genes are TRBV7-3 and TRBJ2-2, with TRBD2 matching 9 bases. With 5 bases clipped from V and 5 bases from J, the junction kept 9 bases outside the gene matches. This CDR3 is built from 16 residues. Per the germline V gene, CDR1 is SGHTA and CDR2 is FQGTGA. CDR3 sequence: CASSPLRGGATGELFF. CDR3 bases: TGTGCCAGCAGCCCCCTACGCGGGGGGGCAACCGGGGAGCTGTTTTTT.

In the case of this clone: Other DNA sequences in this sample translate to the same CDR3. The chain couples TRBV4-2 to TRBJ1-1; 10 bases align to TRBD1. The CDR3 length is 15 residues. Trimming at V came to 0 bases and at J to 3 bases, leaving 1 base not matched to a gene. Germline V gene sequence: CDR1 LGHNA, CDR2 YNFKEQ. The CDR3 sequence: CASSQDGQGDTEAFF. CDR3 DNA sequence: TGTGCCAGCAGCCAAGACGGACAGGGGGACACTGAAGCTTTCTTT.

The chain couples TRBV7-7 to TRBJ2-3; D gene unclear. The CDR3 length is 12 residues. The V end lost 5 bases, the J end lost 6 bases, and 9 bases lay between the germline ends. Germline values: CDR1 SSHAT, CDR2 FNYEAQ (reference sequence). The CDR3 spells CASSPLDDTQYF. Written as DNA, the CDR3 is TGTGCCAGCAGCCCCCTGGACGATACGCAGTATTTT.

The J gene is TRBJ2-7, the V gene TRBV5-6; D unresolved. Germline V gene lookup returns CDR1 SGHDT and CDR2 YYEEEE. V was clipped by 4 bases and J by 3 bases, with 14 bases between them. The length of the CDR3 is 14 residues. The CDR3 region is CASSPRQGHYEQYF. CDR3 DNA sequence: TGTGCCAGCAGCCCCCGGCAAGGCCACTACGAGCAGTACTTC.

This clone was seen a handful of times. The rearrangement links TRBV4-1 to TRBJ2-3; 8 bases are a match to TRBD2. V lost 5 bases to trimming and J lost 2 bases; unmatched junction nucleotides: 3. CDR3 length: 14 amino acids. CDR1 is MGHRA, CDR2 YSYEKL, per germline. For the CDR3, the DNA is TGCGCCAGCAGCGATAGCGGGAACACAGATACGCAGTATTTT. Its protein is CASSDSGNTDTQYF.

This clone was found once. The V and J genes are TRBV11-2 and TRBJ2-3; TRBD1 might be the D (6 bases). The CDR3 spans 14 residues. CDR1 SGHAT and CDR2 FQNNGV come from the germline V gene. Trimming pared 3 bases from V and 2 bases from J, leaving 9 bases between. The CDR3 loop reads CASSFGQLTDTQYF. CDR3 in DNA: TGTGCCAGCAGCTTTGGACAGCTCACAGATACGCAGTATTTT.

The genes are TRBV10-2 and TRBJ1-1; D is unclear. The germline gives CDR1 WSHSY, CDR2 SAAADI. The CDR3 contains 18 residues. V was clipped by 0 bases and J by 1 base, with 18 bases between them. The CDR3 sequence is CASSESNAGRFRNTEAFF. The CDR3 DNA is TGCGCCAGCAGTGAGTCGAATGCGGGTCGTTTTCGGAACACTGAAGCTTTCTTT.

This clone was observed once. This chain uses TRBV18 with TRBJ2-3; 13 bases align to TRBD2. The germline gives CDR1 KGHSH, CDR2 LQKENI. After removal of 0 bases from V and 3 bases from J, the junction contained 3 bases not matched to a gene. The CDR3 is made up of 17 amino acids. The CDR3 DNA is TGTGCCAGCTCACCACCCACTAGCGGGAGGGGAACAGATACGCAGTATTTT. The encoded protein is CASSPPTSGRGTDTQYF.

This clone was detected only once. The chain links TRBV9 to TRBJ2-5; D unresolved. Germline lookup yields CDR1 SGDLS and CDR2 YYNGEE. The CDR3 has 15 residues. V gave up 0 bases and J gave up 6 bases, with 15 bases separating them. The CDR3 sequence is CASSVEAGLGKTQYF. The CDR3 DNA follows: TGTGCCAGCAGCGTAGAAGCAGGTTTAGGGAAGACCCAGTACTTC.

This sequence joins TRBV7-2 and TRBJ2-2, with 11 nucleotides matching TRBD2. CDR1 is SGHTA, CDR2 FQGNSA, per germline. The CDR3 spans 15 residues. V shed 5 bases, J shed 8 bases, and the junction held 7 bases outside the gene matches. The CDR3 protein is CASSELAGVTGELFF. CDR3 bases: TGTGCCAGCAGCGAACTAGCGGGGGTAACGGGGGAGCTGTTTTTT.

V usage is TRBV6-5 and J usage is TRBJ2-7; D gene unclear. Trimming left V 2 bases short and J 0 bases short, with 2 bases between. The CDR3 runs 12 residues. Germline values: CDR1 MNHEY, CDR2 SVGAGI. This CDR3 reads CASSYASYEQYF. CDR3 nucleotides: TGTGCCAGCAGTTACGCCTCCTACGAGCAGTACTTC.

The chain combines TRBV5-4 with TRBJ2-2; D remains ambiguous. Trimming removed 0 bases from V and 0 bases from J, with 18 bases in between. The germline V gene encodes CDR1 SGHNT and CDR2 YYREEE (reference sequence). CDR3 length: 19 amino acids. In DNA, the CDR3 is TGTGCCAGCAGCTTGGCCAAGGGCGTAAGGGCTACGAACACCGGGGAGCTGTTTTTT. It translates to CASSLAKGVRATNTGELFF.

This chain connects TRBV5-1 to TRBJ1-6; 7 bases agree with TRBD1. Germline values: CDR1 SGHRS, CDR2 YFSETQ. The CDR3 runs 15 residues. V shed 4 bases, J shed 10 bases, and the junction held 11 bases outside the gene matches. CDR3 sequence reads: CASSEAGQAGSPLHF. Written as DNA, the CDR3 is TGCGCCAGCAGCGAAGCTGGACAGGCCGGATCACCCCTCCACTTT.

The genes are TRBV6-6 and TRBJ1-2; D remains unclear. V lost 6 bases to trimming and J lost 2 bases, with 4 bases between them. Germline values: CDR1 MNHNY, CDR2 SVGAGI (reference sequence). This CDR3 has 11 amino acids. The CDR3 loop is CASRENYGYTF. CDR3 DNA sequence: TGTGCCAGCAGGGAGAACTATGGCTACACCTTC.

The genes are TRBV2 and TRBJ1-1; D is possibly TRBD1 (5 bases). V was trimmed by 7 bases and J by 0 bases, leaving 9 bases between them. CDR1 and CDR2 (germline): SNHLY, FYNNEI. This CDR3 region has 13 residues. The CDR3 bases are TGTGCCAGCATGGGACCGATGAACACTGAAGCTTTCTTT. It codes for CASMGPMNTEAFF.